This TCR beta chain was sequenced for a study of graft-versus-host responses after intestinal transplantation. Background on the study: Grafts were multivisceral, liver-intestinal, or isolated intestinal.

Germline lookup yields CDR1 LGHNA and CDR2 YNFKEQ. CDR3 length equals 16 residues. Trimming removed 2 bases from V and 3 bases from J; junction bases left unmatched: 7. Assay: immunoSEQ multiplex PCR; the TCRdb copy retains only in-frame clones and omits some. The sample has some 55,000 clones; about 89% are singletons. The source is a human patient who received an intestinal transplant, so some T cells may come from the graft donor. This chain links TRBV4-2 with TRBJ1-5; 7 bases line up with TRBD1. This specimen was PBMCs, taken roughly 95 weeks after intestinal transplant. The chain's CDR3 is CASSQYDRATNQPQHF. CDR3 sequence (DNA): TGTGCCAGCAGCCAATACGACAGGGCTACCAATCAGCCCCAGCATTTT.